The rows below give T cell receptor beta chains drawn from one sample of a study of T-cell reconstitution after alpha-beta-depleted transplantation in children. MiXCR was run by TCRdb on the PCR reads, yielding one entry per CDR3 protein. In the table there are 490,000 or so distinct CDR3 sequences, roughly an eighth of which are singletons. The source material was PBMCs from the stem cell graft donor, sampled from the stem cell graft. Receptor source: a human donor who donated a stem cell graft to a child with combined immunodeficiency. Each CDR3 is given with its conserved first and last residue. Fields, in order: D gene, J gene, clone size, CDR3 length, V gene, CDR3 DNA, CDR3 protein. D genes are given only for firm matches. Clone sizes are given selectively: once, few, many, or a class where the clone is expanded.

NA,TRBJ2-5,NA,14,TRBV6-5,TGTTCCAGCAGTTACGTCCCCGGCCAGGAGACCCAGTACTTC,CSSSYVPGQETQYF
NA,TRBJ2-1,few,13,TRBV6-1,TGTGCCAGCAGTGAATGGAGGGAGGCTGAGCAGTTCTTC,CASSEWREAEQFF
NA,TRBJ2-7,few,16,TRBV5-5,TGTGCCAGCAGCTTGGGGGACGTGGGGGGCGCCTACGAGCAGTACTTC,CASSLGDVGGAYEQYF
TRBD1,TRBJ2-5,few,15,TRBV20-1,TGCAGTGCTAGAGATCTTGGACAGGGAGCGAAGACCCAGTACTTC,CSARDLGQGAKTQYF
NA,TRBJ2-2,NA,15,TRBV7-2,TGTGCCAGCAGCATAAGGGACCCTCGGTTGGGGGAGCTGTTTTTT,CASSIRDPRLGELFF
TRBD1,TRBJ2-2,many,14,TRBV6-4,TGTGCCAGCAGTGACGGACAGGACACCGGGGAGCTGTTTTTT,CASSDGQDTGELFF
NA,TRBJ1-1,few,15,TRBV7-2,TGTGCCAGCAGCTTAGCAACGGGTTCGGTGGCTGAAGCTTTCTTT,CASSLATGSVAEAFF
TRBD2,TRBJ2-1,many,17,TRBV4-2,TGTGCCAGCAGCCAAGATTGGGCGCGGGGGGGCTACAATGAGCAGTTCTTC,CASSQDWARGGYNEQFF
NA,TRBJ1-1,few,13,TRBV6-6,TGTGCCAGCAGTCACAGGGAAAAGAGTGAAGCTTTCTTT,CASSHREKSEAFF
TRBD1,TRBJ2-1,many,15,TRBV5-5,TGTGCCAGCAGCCAACTTCGACAGGGCTACAATGAGCAGTTCTTC,CASSQLRQGYNEQFF
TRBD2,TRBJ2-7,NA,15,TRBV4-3,TGCGCCAGCAGCCAGGGGGGAGGGAGAGTTTACGAGCAGTACTTC,CASSQGGGRVYEQYF
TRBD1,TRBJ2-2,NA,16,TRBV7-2,TGTGCCAGCAGCTTCACGCAAGGACAGGGTTCCGGGGAGCTGTTTTTT,CASSFTQGQGSGELFF
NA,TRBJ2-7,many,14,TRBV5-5,TGTGCCAGCAGCTTGGCCCCGGGAGACTACGAGCAGTACTTC,CASSLAPGDYEQYF
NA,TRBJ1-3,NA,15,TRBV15,TGTGCCACCAGCAGAGACGGGTTCCCTGGAAACACCATATATTTT,CATSRDGFPGNTIYF
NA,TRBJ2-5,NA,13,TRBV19,TGTGCCAGTAGTATACCACCGGGGGAGACCCAGTACTTC,CASSIPPGETQYF
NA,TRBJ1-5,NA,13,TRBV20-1,TGCAGTGCTACCGTGGGGGGTAATCAGCCCCAGCATTTT,CSATVGGNQPQHF
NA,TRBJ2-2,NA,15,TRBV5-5,TGTGCCAGCAGCTGGACGGACAGAACGTACGGGGAGCTGTTTTTT,CASSWTDRTYGELFF
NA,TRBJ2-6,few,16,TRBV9,TGTGCCAGCAGCGTAGCTAGGCAGGCTGGGGCCAACGTCCTGACTTTC,CASSVARQAGANVLTF
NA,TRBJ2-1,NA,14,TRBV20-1,TGCAGTGCTAGTCGTGCGGCTAGCTGGAATGAGCAGTTCTTC,CSASRAASWNEQFF
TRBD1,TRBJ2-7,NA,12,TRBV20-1,TGCAGTGCTAGAGAGGACAGGGTTGAGCAGTACTTC,CSAREDRVEQYF
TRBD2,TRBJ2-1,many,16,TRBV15,TGTGCCACCAGCAGATTACTAGCGGGGGAGGGAAATGAGCAGTTCTTC,CATSRLLAGEGNEQFF
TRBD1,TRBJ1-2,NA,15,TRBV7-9,TGTGCCAGCAGCTTAGAGGACGGACAGGACTATGGCTACACCTTC,CASSLEDGQDYGYTF
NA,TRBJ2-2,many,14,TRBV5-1,TGCGCCAGCAGCTATGACAGTTACACCGGGGAGCTGTTTTTT,CASSYDSYTGELFF
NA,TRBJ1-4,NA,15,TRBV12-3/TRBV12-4,TGTGCCAGCAGTCCTTCGGGACTCTCGGATGAAAAACTGTTTTTT,CASSPSGLSDEKLFF
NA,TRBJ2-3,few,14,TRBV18,TGTGCCAGCTCACGGTCCCGGGACACAGATACGCAGTATTTT,CASSRSRDTDTQYF